This is a list of T cell receptor beta chains from one sample in a study of post-analysis software for immune sequencing data. TCRdb analysed the PCR reads with MiXCR anew, one entry per CDR3 protein. The data contain about 770,000 distinct CDR3 sequences, 46% of them seen just once; the ten biggest clones take up roughly 4.9%. Material for sequencing was blood. These receptors were obtained from a girl under 18 with multiple sclerosis. Each CDR3 is given with its conserved first and last residue. A D gene is named only where the DNA matches it firmly. Clone size is not always given. Where it is, it says once, few, many or a class for expanded clones.

TRBJ2-7 | NA | NA | TRBV27 | TGTGCCAGCAGTTCACCCTCTTCCTTTTCGGGAATTAGCGAGCAGTACTTC | CASSSPSSFSGISEQYF
TRBJ2-5 | TRBD1 | few | TRBV12-3/TRBV12-4 | TGTGCCAGCAGTTTAAGTGGACAGGGGAGGGAGACCCAGTACTTC | CASSLSGQGRETQYF
TRBJ2-5 | NA | few | TRBV9 | TGTGCCAGCAGCGTAGAGTCGGGGGAGACCCAGTACTTC | CASSVESGETQYF
TRBJ2-1 | TRBD2 | few | TRBV30 | TGTGCCTCCCACGGGCCGGGAGGGCCCCAGTTCTTC | CASHGPGGPQFF
TRBJ1-3 | NA | NA | TRBV6-5 | TGTGCCAGCAGTTACTCGGGAGGGCCGGGAAACACCATATATTTT | CASSYSGGPGNTIYF
TRBJ2-1 | NA | NA | TRBV7-3 | TGTGCCAGCAGCTTAGGGGGCGGGAGCCCCTCCTACAATGAGCAGTTCTTC | CASSLGGGSPSYNEQFF
TRBJ2-7 | NA | NA | TRBV20-1 | TGCAGTGCTACCACCGATCAGGGAGACTACGAGCAGTACTTC | CSATTDQGDYEQYF
TRBJ2-5 | NA | NA | TRBV29-1 | TGCGGCTCCAAAAGCAGGGGCCATCAAGAGACCCAGTACTTC | CGSKSRGHQETQYF
TRBJ2-7 | NA | few | TRBV10-3 | TGTGCCATCCGCTCTGGGGTGAGTCAGGGCGAGCAGTACTTC | CAIRSGVSQGEQYF
TRBJ1-4 | NA | NA | TRBV5-4 | TGTGCCAGCAGCTTGTCGCCTGAAAAACTGTTTTTT | CASSLSPEKLFF
TRBJ1-1 | NA | NA | TRBV27 | TGTGCCAGCAGTTCCACAGGGTATACCACTGAAGCTTTCTTT | CASSSTGYTTEAFF
TRBJ2-6 | NA | NA | TRBV3-1 | TGTGCCAGCAAGGGGCCAGACTCTGGGGCCAACGTCCTGACTTTC | CASKGPDSGANVLTF
TRBJ2-5 | TRBD1 | many | TRBV29-1 | TGCAGCGGTCGGGACAGAATACAAGAGACCCAGTACTTC | CSGRDRIQETQYF
TRBJ1-1 | NA | many | TRBV30 | TGTGCCTGGACGTTAAACACTGAAGCTTTCTTT | CAWTLNTEAFF
TRBJ2-1 | NA | NA | TRBV4-2 | TGTGCCAGCAGCCCTGAGGGACCGGGAAAGAATGAGCAGTTCTTC | CASSPEGPGKNEQFF
TRBJ2-1 | TRBD2 | NA | TRBV4-2 | TGTGCCAGCAGCCACAAAGCGGGAGACTACAATGAGCAGTTCTTC | CASSHKAGDYNEQFF
TRBJ2-1 | NA | NA | TRBV3-1 | TGTGCCAGCAGCCAAGTAGGTTTGCACAATGAGCAGTTCTTC | CASSQVGLHNEQFF
TRBJ2-7 | NA | NA | TRBV9 | TGTGCCAGCAGCCCCCGGCCAGTGCTGTCATACGAGCAGTACTTC | CASSPRPVLSYEQYF
TRBJ1-1 | NA | NA | TRBV12-3/TRBV12-4 | TGTGCCAGCAGTTTAGGCGGAGGCATGGACACTGAAGCTTTCTTT | CASSLGGGMDTEAFF
TRBJ1-5 | TRBD1 | few | TRBV7-8 | TGTGCCAGCAGCTTAGTAGGGGGCAATCACCCCCAGCATTTT | CASSLVGGNHPQHF
TRBJ2-3 | NA | few | TRBV6-5 | TGTGCCAGCAACCCCTCGGAGGGGTGGGATACGCAGTATTTT | CASNPSEGWDTQYF